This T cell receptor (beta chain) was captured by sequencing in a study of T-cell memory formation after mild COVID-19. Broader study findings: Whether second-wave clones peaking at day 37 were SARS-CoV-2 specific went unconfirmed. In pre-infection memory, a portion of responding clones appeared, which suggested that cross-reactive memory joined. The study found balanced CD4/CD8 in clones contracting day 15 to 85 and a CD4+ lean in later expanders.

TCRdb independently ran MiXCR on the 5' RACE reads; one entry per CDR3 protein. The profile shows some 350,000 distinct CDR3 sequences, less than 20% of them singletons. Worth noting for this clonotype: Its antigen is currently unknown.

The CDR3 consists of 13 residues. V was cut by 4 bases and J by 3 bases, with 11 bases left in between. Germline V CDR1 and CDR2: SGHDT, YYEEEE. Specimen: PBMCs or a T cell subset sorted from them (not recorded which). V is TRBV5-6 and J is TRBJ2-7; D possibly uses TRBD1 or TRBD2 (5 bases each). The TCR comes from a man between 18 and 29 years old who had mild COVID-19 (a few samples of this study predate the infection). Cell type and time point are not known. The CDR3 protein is CASSPGPDYEQYF. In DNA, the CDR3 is TGTGCCAGCAGCCCGGGACCGGACTACGAGCAGTACTTC.